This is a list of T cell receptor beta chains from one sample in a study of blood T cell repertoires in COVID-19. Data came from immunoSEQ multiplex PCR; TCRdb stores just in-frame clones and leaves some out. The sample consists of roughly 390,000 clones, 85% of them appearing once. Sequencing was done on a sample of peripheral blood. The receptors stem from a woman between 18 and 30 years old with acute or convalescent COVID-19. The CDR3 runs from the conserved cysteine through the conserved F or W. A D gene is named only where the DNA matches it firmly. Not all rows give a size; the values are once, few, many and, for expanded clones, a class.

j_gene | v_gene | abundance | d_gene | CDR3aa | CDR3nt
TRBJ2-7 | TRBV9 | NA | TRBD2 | CASSLKTSGGSESYEQYF | TGTGCCAGCAGCTTAAAGACTAGCGGGGGGTCAGAATCCTACGAGCAGTACTTC
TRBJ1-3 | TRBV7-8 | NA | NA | CASSLTQGPGNTIYF | TGTGCCAGCAGCTTGACCCAGGGGCCCGGAAACACCATATATTTT
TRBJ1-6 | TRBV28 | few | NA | CASSSPGSRGGNSPLHF | TGTGCCAGCAGTTCCCCAGGGTCGCGGGGAGGGAATTCACCCCTCCACTTT
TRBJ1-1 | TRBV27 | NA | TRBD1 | CASSYDRDTEAFF | TGTGCCAGCAGTTACGACAGGGACACTGAAGCTTTCTTT
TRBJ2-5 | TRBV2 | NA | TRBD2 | CASSEFLAGETQYF | TGTGCCAGCAGTGAATTTTTAGCGGGAGAGACCCAGTACTTC
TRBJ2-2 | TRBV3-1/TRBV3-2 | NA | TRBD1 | CASSPLPGTGANTGELFF | TGTGCCAGCAGCCCCCTTCCCGGGACAGGGGCGAACACCGGGGAGCTGTTTTTT
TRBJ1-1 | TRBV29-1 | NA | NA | CSVGDFTEAFF | TGCAGCGTTGGGGACTTTACTGAAGCTTTCTTT
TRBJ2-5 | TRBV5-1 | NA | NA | CASSLGKGGETQYF | TGCGCCAGCAGCTTGGGAAAAGGGGGAGAGACCCAGTACTTC
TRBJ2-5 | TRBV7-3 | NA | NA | CASSLNAGNSIKTQYF | TGTGCCAGCAGCTTAAATGCAGGGAACTCCATAAAGACCCAGTACTTC
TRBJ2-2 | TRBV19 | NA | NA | CASTRGMRSNTGELFF | TGTGCCAGTACCCGGGGTATGCGGTCGAACACCGGGGAGCTGTTTTTT
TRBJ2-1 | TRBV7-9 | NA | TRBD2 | CASSLGTSGMSYNEQFF | TGTGCCAGCAGCTTAGGGACTAGCGGGATGTCCTACAATGAGCAGTTCTTC
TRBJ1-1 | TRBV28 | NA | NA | CASSLSLKNTEAFF | TGTGCCAGCAGTTTATCCTTAAAGAACACTGAAGCTTTCTTT
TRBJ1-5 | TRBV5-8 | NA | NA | CASSLDALFEPQHF | TGTGCCAGCAGCTTGGACGCGTTGTTTGAGCCCCAGCATTTT
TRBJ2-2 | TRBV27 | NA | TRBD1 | CASRPGQGAAGELFF | TGTGCCAGCAGGCCGGGACAGGGGGCGGCCGGGGAGCTGTTTTTT
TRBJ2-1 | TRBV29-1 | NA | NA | CSVVWPEQFF | TGCAGCGTTGTTTGGCCCGAGCAGTTCTTC
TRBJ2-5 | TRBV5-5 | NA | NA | CASTLRGQQETQYF | TGTGCCAGCACCCTCAGGGGCCAACAAGAGACCCAGTACTTC
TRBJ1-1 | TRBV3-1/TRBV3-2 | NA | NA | CASSPPRGESTEAFF | TGTGCCAGCAGCCCGCCGAGAGGAGAAAGCACTGAAGCTTTCTTT
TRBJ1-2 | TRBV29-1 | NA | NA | CSAPQGPYGYTF | TGCAGCGCTCCACAGGGACCCTATGGCTACACCTTC
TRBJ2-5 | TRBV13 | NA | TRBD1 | CASSQGGTGVYGETQYF | TGTGCCAGCAGCCAGGGGGGGACAGGGGTCTACGGGGAGACCCAGTACTTC
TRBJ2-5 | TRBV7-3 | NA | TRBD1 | CASSLNQGAETQYF | TGTGCCAGCAGCTTAAATCAGGGGGCAGAGACCCAGTACTTC
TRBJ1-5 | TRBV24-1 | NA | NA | CATAPKGDNQPQHF | TGTGCCACCGCCCCGAAGGGGGACAATCAGCCCCAGCATTTT
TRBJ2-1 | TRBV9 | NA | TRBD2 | CASSVASGNSYNEQFF | TGTGCCAGCAGCGTAGCTAGCGGTAACTCCTACAATGAGCAGTTCTTC
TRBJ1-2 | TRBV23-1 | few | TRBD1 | CASSLGQGGYGYTF | TGCGCCAGCAGTCTGGGACAGGGAGGTTATGGCTACACCTTC
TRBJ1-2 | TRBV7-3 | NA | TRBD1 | CASSNAPGQGAGGYTF | TGTGCCAGCAGCAATGCTCCGGGACAGGGGGCAGGAGGCTACACCTTC
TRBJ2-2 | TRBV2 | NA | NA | CASSDHQGGTGELFF | TGTGCCAGCAGTGATCACCAGGGGGGAACCGGGGAGCTGTTTTTT
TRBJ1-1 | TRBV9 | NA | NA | CASSVGALGAKNTEAFF | TGTGCCAGCAGCGTAGGGGCTCTGGGGGCTAAGAACACTGAAGCTTTCTTT
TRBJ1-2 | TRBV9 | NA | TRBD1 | CASSVQGAHGYTF | TGTGCCAGCAGCGTCCAGGGGGCGCATGGCTACACCTTC
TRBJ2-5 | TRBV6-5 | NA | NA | CASSYTGEETQYF | TGTGCCAGCAGTTACACCGGGGAAGAGACCCAGTACTTC
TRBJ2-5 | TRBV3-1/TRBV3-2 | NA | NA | CASNSAGGSQETQYF | TGTGCCAGCAACTCGGCAGGGGGGAGCCAAGAGACCCAGTACTTC
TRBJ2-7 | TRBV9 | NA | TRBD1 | CASSAQGEIFSYEQYF | TGTGCCAGCAGCGCACAGGGGGAAATTTTTTCCTACGAGCAGTACTTC
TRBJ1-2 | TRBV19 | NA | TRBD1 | CASNQGQGFNYGYTF | TGTGCCAGTAACCAGGGACAGGGTTTTAACTATGGCTACACCTTC
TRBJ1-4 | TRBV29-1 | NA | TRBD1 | CSVVGTGGEKLFF | TGCAGCGTTGTGGGGACAGGGGGTGAAAAACTGTTTTTT
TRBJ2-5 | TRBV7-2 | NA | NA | CASSLAGQPKETQYF | TGTGCCAGCAGCTTAGCGGGGCAGCCCAAAGAGACCCAGTACTTC
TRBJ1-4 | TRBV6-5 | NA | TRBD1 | CASSLLQGIEKLFF | TGTGCCAGCAGTTTATTACAGGGGATCGAAAAACTGTTTTTT
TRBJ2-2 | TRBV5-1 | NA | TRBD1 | CASSQGDPGELFF | TGCGCCAGCAGCCAGGGGGATCCCGGGGAGCTGTTTTTT
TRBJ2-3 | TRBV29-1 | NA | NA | CSVDRQGNTQYF | TGCAGCGTTGACCGCCAGGGCAATACGCAGTATTTT
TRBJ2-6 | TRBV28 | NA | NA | CASSPGTSGANVLTF | TGTGCCAGCAGTCCGGGAACCTCTGGGGCCAACGTCCTGACTTTC
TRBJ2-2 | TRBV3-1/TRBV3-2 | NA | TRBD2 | CASSQDSGGTGELFF | TGTGCCAGCAGCCAAGATTCGGGGGGGACCGGGGAGCTGTTTTTT
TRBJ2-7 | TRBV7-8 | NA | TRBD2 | CASSSQREGTYEQYF | TGTGCCAGCAGCTCCCAGCGGGAGGGCACCTACGAGCAGTACTTC
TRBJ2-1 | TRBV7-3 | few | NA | CASSLRGERHEQFF | TGTGCCAGCAGCTTAAGGGGGGAGAGGCATGAGCAGTTCTTC
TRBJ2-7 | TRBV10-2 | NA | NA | CASRRAGVIYEQYF | TGCGCCAGCAGAAGGGCCGGGGTAATCTACGAGCAGTACTTC